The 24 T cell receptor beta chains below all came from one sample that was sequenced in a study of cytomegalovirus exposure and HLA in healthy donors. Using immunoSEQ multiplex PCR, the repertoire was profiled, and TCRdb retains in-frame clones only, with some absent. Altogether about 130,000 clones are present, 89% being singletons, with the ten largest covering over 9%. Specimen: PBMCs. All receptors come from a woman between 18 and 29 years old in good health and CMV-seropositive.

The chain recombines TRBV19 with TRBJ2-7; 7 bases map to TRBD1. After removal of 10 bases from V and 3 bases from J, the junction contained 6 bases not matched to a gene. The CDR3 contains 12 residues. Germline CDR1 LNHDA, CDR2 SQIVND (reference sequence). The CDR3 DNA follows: TGTGCCACCCGGACAGGAAACTACGAGCAGTACTTC. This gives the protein CATRTGNYEQYF.

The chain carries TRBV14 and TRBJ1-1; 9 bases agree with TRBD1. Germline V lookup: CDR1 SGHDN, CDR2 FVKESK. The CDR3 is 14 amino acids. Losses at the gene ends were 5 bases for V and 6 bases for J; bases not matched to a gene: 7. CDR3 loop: CASSKDRGMAEAFF. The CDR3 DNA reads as TGTGCCAGCAGCAAGGACAGGGGAATGGCTGAAGCTTTCTTT.

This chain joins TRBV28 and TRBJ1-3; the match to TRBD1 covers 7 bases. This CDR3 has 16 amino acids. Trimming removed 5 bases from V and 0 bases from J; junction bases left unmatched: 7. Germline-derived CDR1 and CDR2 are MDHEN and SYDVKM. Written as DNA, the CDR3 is TGTGCCAGCAGTCGCGCGGGACAGCGCTCTGGAAACACCATATATTTT. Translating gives CASSRAGQRSGNTIYF.

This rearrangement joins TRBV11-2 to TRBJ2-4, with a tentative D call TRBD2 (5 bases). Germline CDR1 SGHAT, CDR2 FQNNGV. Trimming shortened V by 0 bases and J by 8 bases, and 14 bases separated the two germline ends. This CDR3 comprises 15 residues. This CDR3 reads CASSLDGFRADIQYF. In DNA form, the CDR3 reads TGTGCCAGCAGCTTAGATGGATTCAGAGCGGACATTCAGTACTTC. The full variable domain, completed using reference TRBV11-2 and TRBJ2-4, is EAGVAQSPRYKIIEKRQSVAFWCNPISGHATLYWYQQILGQGPKLLIQFQNNGVVDDSQLPKDRFSAERLKGVDSTLKIQPAKLEDSAVYLCASSLDGFRADIQYFGAGTRLSVL.

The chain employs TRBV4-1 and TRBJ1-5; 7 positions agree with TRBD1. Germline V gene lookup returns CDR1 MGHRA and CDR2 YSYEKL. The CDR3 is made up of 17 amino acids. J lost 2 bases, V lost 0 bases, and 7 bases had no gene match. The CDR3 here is CASSQDDREEGNQPQHF. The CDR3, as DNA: TGCGCCAGCAGCCAAGATGACAGGGAGGAAGGCAATCAGCCCCAGCATTTT.

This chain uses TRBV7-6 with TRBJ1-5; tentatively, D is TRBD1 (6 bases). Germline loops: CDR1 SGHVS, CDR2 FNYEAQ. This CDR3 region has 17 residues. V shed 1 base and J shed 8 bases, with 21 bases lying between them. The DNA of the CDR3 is TGTGCCAGCAGCTTAGGGGTAGCGGGGAGCAGGGGAGAGCCCCAGCATTTT. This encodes CASSLGVAGSRGEPQHF.

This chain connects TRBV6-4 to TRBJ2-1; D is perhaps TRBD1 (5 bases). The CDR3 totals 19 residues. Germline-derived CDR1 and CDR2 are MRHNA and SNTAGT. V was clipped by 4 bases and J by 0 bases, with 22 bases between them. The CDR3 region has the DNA TGTGCCAGCAGTGGACCTAGGGGCGAACTGAATAGCTCCTACAATGAGCAGTTCTTC. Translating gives CASSGPRGELNSSYNEQFF.

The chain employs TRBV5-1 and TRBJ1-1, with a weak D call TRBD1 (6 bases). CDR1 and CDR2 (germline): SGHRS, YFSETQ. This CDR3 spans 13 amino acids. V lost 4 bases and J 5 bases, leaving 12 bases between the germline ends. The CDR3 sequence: CASSPGGPTEAFF. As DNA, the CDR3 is TGCGCCAGCAGCCCCGGGGGGCCGACTGAAGCTTTCTTT.

The CDR3 bases are TGTGCCAGCAGCCCTGTCGGGGGAAGCAAAAACATTCAGTACTTC. Amino acid sequence: CASSPVGGSKNIQYF. The genes are TRBV28 and TRBJ2-4, with D possibly being TRBD2 (6 bases). Germline V gene sequence: CDR1 MDHEN, CDR2 SYDVKM. The CDR3 loop spans 15 amino acids. V lost 6 bases and J lost 3, with 15 bases in between.

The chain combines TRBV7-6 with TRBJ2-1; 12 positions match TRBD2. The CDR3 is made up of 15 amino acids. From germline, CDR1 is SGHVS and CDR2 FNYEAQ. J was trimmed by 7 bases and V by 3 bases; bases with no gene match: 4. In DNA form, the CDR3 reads TGTGCCAGCAGCTTTACTAGCGGGGGGCGGAATGAGCAGTTCTTC. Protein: CASSFTSGGRNEQFF.

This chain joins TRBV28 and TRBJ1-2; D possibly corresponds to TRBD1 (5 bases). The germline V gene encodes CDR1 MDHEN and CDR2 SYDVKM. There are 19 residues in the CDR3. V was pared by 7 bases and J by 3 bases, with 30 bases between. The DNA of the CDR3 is TGTGCCAGCACGACCCGAAGGGGAGGGAATAAAAGGCGGGACTATGGCTACACCTTC. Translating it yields CASTTRRGGNKRRDYGYTF.

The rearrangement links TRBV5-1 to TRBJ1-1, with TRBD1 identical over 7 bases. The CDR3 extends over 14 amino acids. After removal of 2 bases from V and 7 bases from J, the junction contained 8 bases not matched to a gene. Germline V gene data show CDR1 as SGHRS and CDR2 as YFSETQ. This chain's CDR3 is CASSFGTVGVEAFF. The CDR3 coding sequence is TGCGCCAGCAGCTTTGGGACAGTGGGAGTTGAAGCTTTCTTT.

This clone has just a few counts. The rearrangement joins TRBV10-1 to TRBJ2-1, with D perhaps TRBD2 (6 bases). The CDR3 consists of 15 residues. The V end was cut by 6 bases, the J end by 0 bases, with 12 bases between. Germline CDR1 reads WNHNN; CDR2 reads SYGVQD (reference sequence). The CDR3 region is CASSRDLSSYNEQFF. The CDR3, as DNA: TGCGCCAGCAGCAGGGACTTGAGCTCCTACAATGAGCAGTTCTTC.

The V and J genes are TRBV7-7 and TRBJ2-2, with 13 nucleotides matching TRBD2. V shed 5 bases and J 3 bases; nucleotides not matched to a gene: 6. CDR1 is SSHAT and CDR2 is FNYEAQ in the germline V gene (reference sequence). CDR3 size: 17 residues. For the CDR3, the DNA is TGTGCCAGCAGCCTGACTAGCGGGGGGCCTTACACCGGGGAGCTGTTTTTT. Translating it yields CASSLTSGGPYTGELFF.

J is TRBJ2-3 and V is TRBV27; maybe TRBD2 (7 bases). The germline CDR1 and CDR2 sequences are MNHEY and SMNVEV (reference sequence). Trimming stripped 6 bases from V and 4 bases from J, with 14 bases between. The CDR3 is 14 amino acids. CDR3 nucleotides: TGTGCCAGCAGACGGCGGGGGCCTGCAGATACGCAGTATTTT. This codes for CASRRRGPADTQYF.

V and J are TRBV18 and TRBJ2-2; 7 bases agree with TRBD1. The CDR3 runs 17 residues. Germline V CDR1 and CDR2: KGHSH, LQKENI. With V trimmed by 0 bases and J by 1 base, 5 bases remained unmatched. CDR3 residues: CASSPPLGTVNTGELFF. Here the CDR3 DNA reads TGTGCCAGCTCACCACCGTTGGGGACAGTGAACACCGGGGAGCTGTTTTTT.

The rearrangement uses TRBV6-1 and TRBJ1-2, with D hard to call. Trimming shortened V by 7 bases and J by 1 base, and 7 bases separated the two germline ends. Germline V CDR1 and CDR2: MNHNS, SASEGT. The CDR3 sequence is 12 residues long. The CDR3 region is CASTRGNYGYTF. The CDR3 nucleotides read TGTGCCAGCACCCGCGGTAACTATGGCTACACCTTC.

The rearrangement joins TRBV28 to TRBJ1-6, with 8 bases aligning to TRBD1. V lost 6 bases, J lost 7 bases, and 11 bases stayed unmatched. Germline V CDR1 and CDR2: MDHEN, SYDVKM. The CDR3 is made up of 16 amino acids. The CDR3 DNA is TGTGCCAGCAGCATGGGACAGGATTACGCCAATTCACCCCTCCACTTT. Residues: CASSMGQDYANSPLHF.

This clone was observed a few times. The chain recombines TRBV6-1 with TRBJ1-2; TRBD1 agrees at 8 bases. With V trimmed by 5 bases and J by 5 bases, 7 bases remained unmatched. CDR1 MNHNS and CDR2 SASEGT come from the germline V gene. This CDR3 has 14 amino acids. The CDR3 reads CASSLRTGPYGYTF. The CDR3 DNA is TGTGCCAGCAGTCTGCGGACAGGGCCTTATGGCTACACCTTC.

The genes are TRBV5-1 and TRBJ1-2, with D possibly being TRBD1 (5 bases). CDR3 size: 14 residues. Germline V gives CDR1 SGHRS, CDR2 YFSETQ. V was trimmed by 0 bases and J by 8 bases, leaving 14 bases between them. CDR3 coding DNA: TGCGCCAGCAGCTTGGCCGGGGGGACGGAGGGCTACACCTTC. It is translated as CASSLAGGTEGYTF.

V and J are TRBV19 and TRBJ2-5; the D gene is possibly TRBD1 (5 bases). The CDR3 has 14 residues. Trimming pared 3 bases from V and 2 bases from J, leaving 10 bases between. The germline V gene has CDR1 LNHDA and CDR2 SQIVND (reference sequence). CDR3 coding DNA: TGTGCCAGTAGTATTTCGTCAGGGCAAGAGACCCAGTACTTC. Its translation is CASSISSGQETQYF.

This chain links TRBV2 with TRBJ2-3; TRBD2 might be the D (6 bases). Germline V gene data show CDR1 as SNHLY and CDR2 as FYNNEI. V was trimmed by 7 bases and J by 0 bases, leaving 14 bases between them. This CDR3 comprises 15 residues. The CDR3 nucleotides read TGTGCCAGCACCTGGGGGGAGGTTAGCACAGATACGCAGTATTTT. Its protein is CASTWGEVSTDTQYF. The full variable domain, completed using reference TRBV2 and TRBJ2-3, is EPEVTQTPSHQVTQMGQEVILRCVPISNHLYFYWYRQILGQKVEFLVSFYNNEISEKSEIFDDQFSVERPDGSNFTLKIRSTKLEDSAMYFCASTWGEVSTDTQYFGPGTRLTVL.

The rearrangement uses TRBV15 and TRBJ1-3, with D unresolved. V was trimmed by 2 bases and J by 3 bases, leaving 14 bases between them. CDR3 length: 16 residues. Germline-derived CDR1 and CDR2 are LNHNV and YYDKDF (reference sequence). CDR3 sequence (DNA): TGTGCCACCAGCAGATCTGGAGACCAACTTGGAAACACCATATATTTT. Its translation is CATSRSGDQLGNTIYF. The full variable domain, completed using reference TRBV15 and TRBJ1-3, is DAMVIQNPRYQVTQFGKPVTLSCSQTLNHNVMYWYQQKSSQAPKLLFHYYDKDFNNEADTPDNFQSRRPNTSFCFLDIRSPGLGDTAMYLCATSRSGDQLGNTIYFGEGSWLTVV.

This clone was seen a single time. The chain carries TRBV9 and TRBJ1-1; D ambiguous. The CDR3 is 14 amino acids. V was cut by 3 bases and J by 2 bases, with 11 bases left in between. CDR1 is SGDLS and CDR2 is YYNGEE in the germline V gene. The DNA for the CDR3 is TGTGCCAGCAGCGACAGTGCGATCAACACTGAAGCTTTCTTT. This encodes CASSDSAINTEAFF.